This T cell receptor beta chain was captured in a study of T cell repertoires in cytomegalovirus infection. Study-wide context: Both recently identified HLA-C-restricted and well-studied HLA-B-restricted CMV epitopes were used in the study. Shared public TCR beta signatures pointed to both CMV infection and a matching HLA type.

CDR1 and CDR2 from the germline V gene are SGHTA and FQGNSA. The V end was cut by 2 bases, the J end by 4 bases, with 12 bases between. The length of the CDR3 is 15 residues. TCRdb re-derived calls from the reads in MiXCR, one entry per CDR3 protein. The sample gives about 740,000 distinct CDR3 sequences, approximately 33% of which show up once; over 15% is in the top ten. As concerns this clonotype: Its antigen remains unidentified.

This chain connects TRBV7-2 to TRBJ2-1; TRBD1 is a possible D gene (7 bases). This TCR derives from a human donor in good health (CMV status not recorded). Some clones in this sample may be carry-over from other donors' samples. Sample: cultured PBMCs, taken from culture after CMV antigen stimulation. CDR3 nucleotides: TGTGCCAGCAGCTTACGTCCAGGGGGGTACAATGAGCAGTTCTTC. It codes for CASSLRPGGYNEQFF.